A selection of T cell receptor beta chains follows, all from one sample in a study of blood T cells in healthy people across ages. From the 5' RACE reads, TCRdb called clonotypes with MiXCR, one entry per CDR3 protein. The sample shows over 1,500,000 distinct CDR3 sequences, around half of them seen only once. The specimen was blood. The receptors come from a woman aged 40 to 49 in good health. CDR3s include the opening cysteine and the closing phenylalanine or tryptophan. The D gene is left open where the match is weak. A row's size may be missing; if present it is once, few, many or a size class.

TGCGCCAGCAGCCAAGATACTAGCGGGGTGGGCACAGATACGCAGTATTTT	CASSQDTSGVGTDTQYF	TRBV4-3	TRBJ2-3	-	TRBD2
TGTGCCAGCAGTTTAGGCCGGGGCGGAGGGAATGAGCAGTTCTTC	CASSLGRGGGNEQFF	TRBV27	TRBJ2-1	-	-
TGCAGTGCTAGAGACTCCCGGGACAGCAAATATGGGTACGGCGAGCAGTACTTC	CSARDSRDSKYGYGEQYF	TRBV20-1	TRBJ2-7	-	TRBD1
TGTGCCAGTCGTGGGTCGGGGCAGCCCCAGCATTTT	CASRGSGQPQHF	TRBV12-3/TRBV12-4	TRBJ1-5	-	-
TGTGCCAGCAGCTCAAATCCGAGACCCTACGAGCAGTACTTC	CASSSNPRPYEQYF	TRBV6-2/TRBV6-3	TRBJ2-7	-	-
TGCAGTGCAGGCGGACAGGGGAGCCGTGGGGAGCAGTACTTC	CSAGGQGSRGEQYF	TRBV20-1	TRBJ2-7	-	TRBD1
TGTGCCAGCAGCACCGGTGGGGGGATCAATGAGCAGTTCTTC	CASSTGGGINEQFF	TRBV7-2	TRBJ2-1	-	-
TGTGCCAGCAGCCCCGGGGGGGGCTCCGGCTACGAGCAGTACTTC	CASSPGGGSGYEQYF	TRBV7-2	TRBJ2-7	-	TRBD2
TGTGCCAGCAGTTTCACCCGGGACAGGGACTATAATTCACCCCTCCACTTT	CASSFTRDRDYNSPLHF	TRBV6-2/TRBV6-3	TRBJ1-6	-	TRBD1
TGCAGCCCCGGGGACAGGGGTAATGAGCAGTACTTC	CSPGDRGNEQYF	TRBV29-1	TRBJ2-5	-	TRBD1
TGTGCCAGCAGCTTAGAAGGGGGCGGCGCCGATGGCTACACCTTC	CASSLEGGGADGYTF	TRBV7-2	TRBJ1-2	-	TRBD1
TGTGCCAGCAGTGAACACGACGGACAGTCAGATACGCAGTATTTT	CASSEHDGQSDTQYF	TRBV2	TRBJ2-3	-	-
TGTGCCAGCAGCTCACTTGTAGGGTTGGAATCCTACGAGCAGTACTTC	CASSSLVGLESYEQYF	TRBV28	TRBJ2-7	few	-
TGTGCCAGCAGCCCTTATTTGCGGGAGATGAGAGAGACCCAGTACTTC	CASSPYLREMRETQYF	TRBV27	TRBJ2-5	-	TRBD2
TGTGCCAGCAGACCGGGACAGGGGGACCACGAGCAGTACTTC	CASRPGQGDHEQYF	TRBV6-6	TRBJ2-7	once	TRBD1
TGTGCCAGCAGTAGCGGGGTGGGGCAGTTCTTC	CASSSGVGQFF	TRBV6-5	TRBJ2-1	once	TRBD2
TGCGCCAGCAGCCAAGGCGGAATTCCTACTAACTATGGCTACACCTTC	CASSQGGIPTNYGYTF	TRBV4-1	TRBJ1-2	many	-
TGTGCCAGCACCCCACCCGGGACAGGGAAAGAGACCCAGTACTTC	CASTPPGTGKETQYF	TRBV6-5	TRBJ2-5	-	TRBD1
TGTGCCAGCAGCCTTTTGCAGCGGGGGGGAGCCAAAAACATTCAGTACTTC	CASSLLQRGGAKNIQYF	TRBV2	TRBJ2-4	-	TRBD2
TGCAGCTCACCCTATACAGGGAGTAAAGGGTACGAGCAGTACTTC	CSSPYTGSKGYEQYF	TRBV20-1	TRBJ2-7	-	-
TGCGCCAGCAGCCTCCGGGACAGGGGGGAGAGCTCCTACAATGAGCAGTTCTTC	CASSLRDRGESSYNEQFF	TRBV4-1	TRBJ2-1	few	TRBD1
TGTGCCAGCAGTTTATTGGTAGGGTCTGGCTACACCTTC	CASSLLVGSGYTF	TRBV28	TRBJ1-2	-	-
TGTGCCAGCAGCCAAGAGAAAGCTAGCGGGATCACAGATACGCAGTATTTT	CASSQEKASGITDTQYF	TRBV14	TRBJ2-3	-	TRBD2
TGCAGTGCTAGAGATACAGGGGGCGAGAACATTCAGTACTTC	CSARDTGGENIQYF	TRBV20-1	TRBJ2-4	few	TRBD1
TGTACCAGCAGTGTTCCCGGGACAGGGGGCAGGACCAAAAACATTCAGTACTTC	CTSSVPGTGGRTKNIQYF	TRBV28	TRBJ2-4	-	TRBD1
TGTGCCAGCAGGCCTCAGGGGGCTTATGAAAAACTGTTTTTT	CASRPQGAYEKLFF	TRBV12-3/TRBV12-4	TRBJ1-4	once	TRBD1
TGTGCCAGCAGCTTAGAATTCGTGGGCAATGAGCAGTTCTTC	CASSLEFVGNEQFF	TRBV7-9	TRBJ2-1	-	-
TGCGCCAGCAGCCAAAGAGCTCCCGTGAGCAATCAGCCCCAGCATTTT	CASSQRAPVSNQPQHF	TRBV4-1	TRBJ1-5	-	-
TGCGCCAGCAGCACGGGACAGATCTCCTATGGCTACACCTTC	CASSTGQISYGYTF	TRBV5-1	TRBJ1-2	-	TRBD1
TGTGCCAGCAGTACTGGAGGTGTCTGGCAGCCCCAGCATTTT	CASSTGGVWQPQHF	TRBV6-6	TRBJ1-5	-	-
TGTGCCAGTAGGGGGACAGGGACCAACAATGAGCAGTTCTTC	CASRGTGTNNEQFF	TRBV7-9	TRBJ2-1	-	TRBD1
TGTGCCAGCAGCCACTCAATACAGGGATACTCTGGGGCCAACGTCCTGACTTTC	CASSHSIQGYSGANVLTF	TRBV3-1	TRBJ2-6	once	-
TGTGCCAGCGGGGGGCCCGTCGAGACCCAGTACTTC	CASGGPVETQYF	TRBV28	TRBJ2-5	few	-
TGTGCCAGCAGTTCTCATACCCCGGGAGGCGGCTACACCTTC	CASSSHTPGGGYTF	TRBV27	TRBJ1-2	-	-
TGTGCCAGCAGCCGACTAGCGGCGTATGAGCAGTACTTC	CASSRLAAYEQYF	TRBV28	TRBJ2-5	-	TRBD2
TGCAGTCCGGACAGTATATACAATGAGCAGTTCTTC	CSPDSIYNEQFF	TRBV20-1	TRBJ2-1	-	-
TGTGCCAGCAGCCTCACTCAACTAGCGGGGGGGCTGAGTGAGCAGTTCTTC	CASSLTQLAGGLSEQFF	TRBV7-3	TRBJ2-1	-	TRBD2
TGCGCCAGCAGCTTGGAAGGAGGGTCCTACTACGAGCAGTACTTC	CASSLEGGSYYEQYF	TRBV5-1	TRBJ2-7	few	-
TGTGCCAGCAGTTTAGCTGTCCGGGGGGCTTCTTCTACCTACAATGAGCAGTTCTTC	CASSLAVRGASSTYNEQFF	TRBV12-3/TRBV12-4	TRBJ2-1	-	-
TGCAGTGCTAGACGGACTAGCGACAATGAGCAGTTCTTC	CSARRTSDNEQFF	TRBV20-1	TRBJ2-1	-	TRBD2
TGCGCCAGCAGCCAAGATGGGCAGCGGGGGGGTTTGGAGACCCAGTACTTC	CASSQDGQRGGLETQYF	TRBV4-1	TRBJ2-5	-	TRBD2
TGTGCCAGCAGTTCTAGAAGGGAGGCCAGGGAGACCCAGTACTTC	CASSSRREARETQYF	TRBV7-2	TRBJ2-5	-	-
TGCAGTGCTACCAAAGGCACAGATACGCAGTATTTT	CSATKGTDTQYF	TRBV20-1	TRBJ2-3	-	-
TGTGCCAGCAGCGCTGACCGTAGCTCCTACAATGAGCAGTTCTTC	CASSADRSSYNEQFF	TRBV7-2	TRBJ2-1	many	-
TGCAGTGCTAGAGGGGCGGGGGGGAACTACGAGCAGTACTTC	CSARGAGGNYEQYF	TRBV20-1	TRBJ2-7	few	TRBD2
TGCAGTGCTGACAGGAGGACCGACGAGCAGTACTTC	CSADRRTDEQYF	TRBV20-1	TRBJ2-7	-	-
TGTGCCAGCAGAGGACTAGCGGGGGGGCATGGCACAGATACGCAGTATTTT	CASRGLAGGHGTDTQYF	TRBV2	TRBJ2-3	few	TRBD2
TGCAGTGCTAGAGATATGGCGGGCATCAGCTCCTATAATTCACCCCTCCACTTT	CSARDMAGISSYNSPLHF	TRBV20-1	TRBJ1-6	-	-
TGTGCCAGCACTTTAAGACAACCGATCAACTATGGCTACACCTTC	CASTLRQPINYGYTF	TRBV6-2/TRBV6-3	TRBJ1-2	-	-
TGCGCCAGCAGCTTGGAGGGACAGGATAATTCACCCCTCCACTTT	CASSLEGQDNSPLHF	TRBV5-1	TRBJ1-6	once	TRBD1
TGTGCCATCAGTGAGCTAGCGGGGGGAGATCAGTTCTTC	CAISELAGGDQFF	TRBV10-3	TRBJ2-1	-	TRBD2
TGTGCCAGTAGTAGTTCCCGGGGGCTCCAAGAGACCCAGTACTTC	CASSSSRGLQETQYF	TRBV19	TRBJ2-5	-	-
TGTGCCAGCAGCTTCACTTTGGGCCTCCGATCAGATACGCAGTATTTT	CASSFTLGLRSDTQYF	TRBV11-2	TRBJ2-3	-	-